The next 10 T cell receptor beta chains were all read from a single sample in a study of T-cell reconstitution after alpha-beta-depleted transplantation in children. Construction of the TCRbeta library involved unique molecular identifiers. One entry per CDR3 protein results from TCRdb running MiXCR on the PCR reads. The repertoire holds hundreds of thousands of distinct CDR3 sequences, with about a quarter as singletons. Source: PBMCs, taken before TCRalphabeta/CD19-depleted stem cell transplant. The receptors derive from a girl aged 2-9 years with Fanconi anemia, due to receive a stem cell transplant.

The CDR3 here is CSARTPSTDTQYF. CDR3 DNA: TGCAGTGCTAGGACACCGAGCACAGATACGCAGTATTTT. The chain recombines TRBV20-1 with TRBJ2-3, with D unclear. The CDR3 extends over 13 amino acids. CDR1 is DFQATT, CDR2 SNEGSKA, per germline (reference sequence). The V and J ends lost 3 bases and 0 bases respectively, with 7 bases between them.

J is TRBJ2-5 and V is TRBV7-7, with 9 positions matching TRBD1. The CDR3 is made up of 14 amino acids. Germline lookup yields CDR1 SSHAT and CDR2 FNYEAQ (reference sequence). V gave up 4 bases and J gave up 4 bases; unmatched junction bases: 4. CDR3 region: CASSYRGLGETQYF. As DNA, the CDR3 is TGTGCCAGCAGCTACAGGGGGCTGGGAGAGACCCAGTACTTC.

This clonotype turned up a few times. This chain connects TRBV29-1 to TRBJ2-7, with 11 bases fitting TRBD2. J lost 1 base, V lost 3 bases, and 8 bases had no gene match. The CDR3 consists of 16 residues. CDR1 and CDR2 from the germline V gene are SQVTM and ANQGSEA. The CDR3 protein is CSVDVPLAGGSYEQYF. CDR3 in DNA: TGCAGCGTTGATGTCCCTTTAGCGGGAGGGTCCTACGAGCAGTACTTC.

This clonotype was seen at least ten times. The J gene is TRBJ2-3, the V gene TRBV15; D is possibly TRBD2 (5 bases). Germline loops: CDR1 LNHNV, CDR2 YYDKDF (reference sequence). V was clipped by 0 bases and J by 6 bases, with 7 bases between them. This CDR3 comprises 13 residues. The CDR3 DNA follows: TGTGCCACCAGCAGAGAACTAGAGGATACGCAGTATTTT. Amino acid sequence: CATSRELEDTQYF. The variable domain in full, completed from reference TRBV15 and TRBJ2-3, reads DAMVIQNPRYQVTQFGKPVTLSCSQTLNHNVMYWYQQKSSQAPKLLFHYYDKDFNNEADTPDNFQSRRPNTSFCFLDIRSPGLGDTAMYLCATSRELEDTQYFGPGTRLTVL.

This clonotype turned up a few times. The chain combines TRBV5-1 with TRBJ2-2; D not certain. Germline CDR1 SGHRS, CDR2 YFSETQ. This CDR3 has 13 amino acids. V gave up 4 bases and J gave up 8 bases, with 12 bases separating them. In DNA, the CDR3 is TGCGCCAGCAGCCTGGACGGCCTTGGGGAGCTGTTTTTT. Its translation is CASSLDGLGELFF.

This clonotype has a count of ten or more. The rearrangement joins TRBV25-1 to TRBJ2-7; maybe TRBD2 (5 bases). In germline, CDR1 is MGHDK, CDR2 SYGVNS. The CDR3 contains 14 residues. V lost 3 bases, J lost 1 base, and 10 bases lay in between. DNA of the CDR3: TGTGCCAGCAGTGATCCGGGATATTCCTACGAGCAGTACTTC. As protein: CASSDPGYSYEQYF.

This clonotype was seen a single time. The gene calls are TRBV20-1 and TRBJ1-2, with D unclear. V was shortened by 3 bases and J by 0 bases, with 11 bases between the two germline ends. The CDR3 has 14 amino acids. Germline values: CDR1 DFQATT, CDR2 SNEGSKA (reference sequence). DNA of the CDR3: TGCAGTGCTAGGTGGGGTATAGCTAACTATGGCTACACCTTC. Translation gives CSARWGIANYGYTF.

Ten or more counts support this clonotype. J is TRBJ2-7 and V is TRBV10-3, with 10 bases lining up with TRBD1. This CDR3 is 15 amino acids long. Looked up from germline, CDR1 is ENHRY and CDR2 is SYGVKD. Trimming took 8 bases from V and 4 from J; bases not matched to a gene: 11. CDR3 DNA: TGTGCCATCGCTGGAACCGGGACAGGGGTGTACGAGCAGTACTTC. It yields the protein CAIAGTGTGVYEQYF.

This clonotype has at least ten counts. This chain links TRBV20-1 with TRBJ1-4; D is unclear. The CDR3 is 10 residues long. The V gene lost 5 bases and the J gene lost 6 bases, with 4 bases spanning the gap. CDR1 is DFQATT and CDR2 is SNEGSKA in the germline V gene (reference sequence). Here the CDR3 reads CSAADEKLFF. Written as DNA, the CDR3 is TGCAGTGCTGCGGATGAAAAACTGTTTTTT.

The chain couples TRBV11-1 to TRBJ2-7, with unresolved D. Germline lookup yields CDR1 SGHAT and CDR2 FQDESV (reference sequence). Trimming cost V 1 base and J 2 bases, with 12 bases left between them. This CDR3 comprises 15 residues. This chain's CDR3 is CASSLGRSVPYEQYF. CDR3 nucleotides: TGTGCCAGCAGCTTAGGACGGAGTGTCCCCTACGAGCAGTACTTC.